This entry describes one TCR beta chain. It has no known antigen specificity. It has no much larger one-base neighbor in the sample; base qualities were not kept. The germline ends are 14 bases apart after V is trimmed by 7 bases and J by 4 bases. CDR1 and CDR2 are read off the germline V gene as MNHEY and SVGEGT. CDR3 length: 13 amino acids, cysteine to phenylalanine. The read is trimmed to its CDR3 DNA, 39 bases read in frame from base 1. The instrument given in TCRdb is Illumina NovaSeq 6000. TCRalpha and TCRbeta cDNA libraries were built by 5'RACE with constant-segment primers, adding sample barcodes and unique molecular identifiers. Trizol reagent was used to extract RNA from every sample. Library amplification was performed in two PCR steps, and a second sample barcode and Illumina TruSeq adapters were introduced in the second step. The libraries were sequenced on an Illumina NovaSeq using 2 x 150 bp paired-end reads. Concerning the study's data processing: Reads were demultiplexed and collapsed into UMI-guided consensus sequences with migec v1.2.7. Using mixcr v2.1.11, UMI consensuses were aligned to TRA and TRB V and J templates and then assembled into clonotypes. A clonotype was counted as expanded or contracted only when both edgeR and NoisET called the clonotype significant, with the noise models trained on biological replicates. For edgeR calls, a false discovery rate-adjusted p below 0.01 and a log2 fold-change threshold of 1 were applied. PCA with hierarchical clustering of max-normalized trajectories of the 1000 most abundant clonotypes was used as exploratory dynamics analysis. Separately sequenced CD4+ and CD8+ repertoires were used to assign a CD4 or CD8 phenotype to each responding clone. The raw public data were reprocessed by TCRdb itself: fastp quality trimming at Q25, MiXCR clonotype calling, in-frame beta chains only. Here each entry gathers all rows of one CDR3 protein and keeps the most common genes and DNA. The V and J calls shown here were made by TCRdb, not taken from the authors' results. In this sample the table shows about 290,000 distinct CDR3 sequences, more than 15% of which occur a single time. The top ten clonotypes cover 22% of the sample.

The data originate from a study of T-cell memory formation after mild COVID-19 listed by TCRdb under 2021. A note on the overall study: Most TCR sequence clusters were specific to one of the two donors. The cohort comprised two young, previously healthy adult volunteers, one female and one male. Longitudinal TCRalpha and TCRbeta repertoire sequencing tracked T-cell clones expanding and contracting after mild COVID-19 in a couple of donors. The full study reports these points: Clones contracting from day 15 to 85 had balanced CD4/CD8 phenotypes, while a second wave expanding from day 15 to 37 was biased towards CD4+. Contracting CD4+ clones were found mainly in CM and EM memory subsets, while CD8+ clones were enriched in EMRA. Some responding clones were detected in pre-infection memory, which suggested that pre-existing cross-reactive memory T cells had joined the SARS-CoV-2 response. Only a couple of mild cases were covered by the study, and larger cohorts that include severe cases with pre-infection samples were considered necessary. SARS-CoV-2 specificity of the second-wave clones peaking on day 37 was not confirmed.

Ficoll-Paque density gradient centrifugation was used to isolate PBMCs. The chain is assembled from TRBV6-2 or TRBV6-3 and TRBJ2-7; TRBD1 is perhaps the D gene, given 7 matching bases. Sequencing was carried out using PBMCs or a T cell subset sorted from them (not recorded which). The TCR sequence derives from a man younger than 35 who had mild COVID-19 (a few samples of this study predate the infection). The sample titles of this study are shuffled in the database, so cell type and time point are left out; the donor was told from shared clones. The DNA is TGTGCCAGCACCCCGACAGGGAGGTACGAGCAGTACTTC. The resulting protein is CASTPTGRYEQYF.